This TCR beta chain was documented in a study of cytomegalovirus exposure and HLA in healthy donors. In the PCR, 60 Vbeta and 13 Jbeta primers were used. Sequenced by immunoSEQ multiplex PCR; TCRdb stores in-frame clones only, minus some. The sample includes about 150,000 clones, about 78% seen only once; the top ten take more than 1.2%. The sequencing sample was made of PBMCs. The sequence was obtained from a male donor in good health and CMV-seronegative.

In DNA, the CDR3 is TGTGCCAGCAGCTGCAGGACATTGAGCCGGGACACCATTAGCACAGATACGCAGTATTTT. It encodes CASSCRTLSRDTISTDTQYF. The J gene is TRBJ2-3, the V gene TRBV21-1; TRBD1, as called in the table, went unchecked against the DNA. TRBV21-1 is an annotated pseudogene. The CDR3 sequence is 20 residues long.